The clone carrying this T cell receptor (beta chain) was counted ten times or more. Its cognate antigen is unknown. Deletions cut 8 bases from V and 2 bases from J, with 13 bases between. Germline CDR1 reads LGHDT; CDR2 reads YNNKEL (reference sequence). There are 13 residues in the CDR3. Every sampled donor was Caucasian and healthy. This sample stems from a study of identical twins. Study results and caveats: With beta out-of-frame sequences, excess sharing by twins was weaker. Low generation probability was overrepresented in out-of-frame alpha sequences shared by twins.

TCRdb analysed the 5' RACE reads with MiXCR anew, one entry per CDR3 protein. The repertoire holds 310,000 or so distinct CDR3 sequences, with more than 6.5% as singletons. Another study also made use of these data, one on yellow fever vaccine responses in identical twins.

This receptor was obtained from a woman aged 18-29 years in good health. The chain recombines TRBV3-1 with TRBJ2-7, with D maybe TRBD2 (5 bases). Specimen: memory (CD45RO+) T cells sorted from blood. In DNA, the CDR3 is TGTGCCAGCGGGAGTCCGCCCGCCTACGAGCAGTACTTC. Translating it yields CASGSPPAYEQYF.